The 4 T cell receptor beta chains presented below share a single source sample, sequenced in a study of response to subunit inactivated influenza vaccine. TCRdb re-called the RT-PCR reads with MiXCR, one entry per CDR3 protein. The top ten clones hold roughly a tenth of a sample with 700,000 to 900,000 distinct CDR3 sequences, about 20% of them seen once. Specimen: PBMCs from blood, collected 4 to 6 days after vaccination. The receptor set was obtained from a man aged 45-60 years who received an inactivated influenza vaccine.

This clonotype occurred a few times. V and J are TRBV30 and TRBJ2-5; 7 nucleotides match TRBD2. CDR3 length equals 12 residues. V was pared by 3 bases and J by 5 bases, with 3 bases of the junction left unmatched. The germline V gene encodes CDR1 GTSNPN and CDR2 SVGIG (reference sequence). This CDR3 is CAWSTSDETQYF. The CDR3 DNA reads as TGTGCCTGGAGCACTAGCGACGAGACCCAGTACTTC.

The chain joins TRBV20-1 to TRBJ2-3, with TRBD2 matching 7 bases. Germline assignment: CDR1 DFQATT and CDR2 SNEGSKA (reference sequence). After removal of 0 bases from V and 2 bases from J, the junction contained 8 bases not matched to a gene. This CDR3 spans 16 amino acids. In DNA form, the CDR3 reads TGCAGTGCTAGAGATATCCAGCGGGACCACACAGATACGCAGTATTTT. Amino acid sequence: CSARDIQRDHTDTQYF.

This clonotype showed up many times. The J gene is TRBJ2-1, the V gene TRBV10-3; 8 nucleotides line up with TRBD1. CDR1 and CDR2 (germline): ENHRY, SYGVKD. Trimming cost V 4 bases and J 4 bases; bases outside gene matches: 9. The CDR3 has 16 residues. In DNA, the CDR3 is TGTGCCATCAGTGGGGGGACAGGTAAAAATTACAATGAGCAGTTCTTC. Translating gives CAISGGTGKNYNEQFF.

This clonotype was seen repeatedly, ten times or more. This rearrangement joins TRBV6-1 to TRBJ2-7; D perhaps matches TRBD2 (5 bases). The CDR3 is 12 amino acids. V lost 8 bases and J 2 bases, leaving 10 bases between the germline ends. Germline V gene sequence: CDR1 MNHNS, CDR2 SASEGT. In DNA, the CDR3 is TGTGCCAGCTACGGACTTACCTACGAGCAGTACTTC. Protein sequence: CASYGLTYEQYF.